This T cell receptor beta chain is from a study of blood T cell repertoires in COVID-19. Study in general: There were acute and convalescent COVID-19 samples, and they came from the United States, Italy and Spain. From T cells, B-cell-depleted T cells, or PBMCs came the material, which was cDNA or gDNA.

Per the study methods: Researchers report that nucleated cell counts were estimated from reference gene primer amplification. TCRdb keeps only in-frame clones here, not all; method: immunoSEQ multiplex PCR. V and J calls plus clone size are reproduced from that table; the DNA served to infer D and trimming. The sample yields some 400,000 clones, 85% to 90% seen once. The length of the CDR3 is 19 residues. The germline CDR1 and CDR2 sequences are MDHEN and SYDVKM. Trimming took off 6 bases at V and 2 bases at J, with 29 bases between the two ends. A few counts support this clone. The specimen sequenced was peripheral blood. This clonotype originated in a human donor in a cohort sampled during active COVID-19. This chain uses TRBV28 with TRBJ2-7; tentative D call: TRBD2 (6 bases). The CDR3 DNA reads as TGTGCCAGCAGACATCGCATACTTGAGGGAAATAGCGGCGCCTACGAGCAGTACTTC. The encoded protein is CASRHRILEGNSGAYEQYF.